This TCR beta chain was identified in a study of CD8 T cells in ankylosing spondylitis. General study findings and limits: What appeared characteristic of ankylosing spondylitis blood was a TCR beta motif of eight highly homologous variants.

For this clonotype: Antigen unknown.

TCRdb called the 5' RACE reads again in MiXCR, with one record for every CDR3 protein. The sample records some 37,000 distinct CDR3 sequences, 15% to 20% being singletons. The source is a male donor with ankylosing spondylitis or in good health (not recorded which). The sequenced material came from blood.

The CDR3 DNA sequence: TGTGCCAGCAGCCACCTAGGACTAGAGCAGTACTTC. Translation: CASSHLGLEQYF. The rearrangement joins TRBV7-2 to TRBJ2-5, with 7 bases fitting TRBD2. Germline V lookup: CDR1 SGHTA, CDR2 FQGNSA. V shed 5 bases and J 11 bases; nucleotides not matched to a gene: 8. The CDR3 has 12 amino acids.